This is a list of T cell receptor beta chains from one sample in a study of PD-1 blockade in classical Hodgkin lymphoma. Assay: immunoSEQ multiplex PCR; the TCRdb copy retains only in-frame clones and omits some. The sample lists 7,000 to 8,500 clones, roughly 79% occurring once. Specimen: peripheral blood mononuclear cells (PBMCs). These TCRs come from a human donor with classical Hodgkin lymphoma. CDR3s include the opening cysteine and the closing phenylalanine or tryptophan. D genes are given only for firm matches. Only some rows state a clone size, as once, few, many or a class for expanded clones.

CASSTGLAGTGELFF	TGTGCCAGCAGTACCGGACTAGCGGGGACCGGGGAGCTGTTTTTT	TRBV2	TRBJ2-2	TRBD2	few
CASSLEGGRGSYNEQFF	TGTGCCAGCAGCTTAGAGGGGGGGCGAGGCTCCTACAATGAGCAGTTCTTC	TRBV7-9	TRBJ2-1	-	-
CASSFGGLRVF	TGCGCCAGCAGCTTCGGGGGCCTACGGGTCTTC	TRBV5-1	TRBJ2-1	-	-
CSVGGSTYEQYF	TGCAGCGTTGGAGGGAGCACCTACGAGCAGTACTTC	TRBV29-1	TRBJ2-7	-	-
CASSLIVGEAFF	TGTGCCAGCAGCTTAATAGTCGGTGAAGCTTTCTTT	TRBV7-9	TRBJ1-1	-	-
CASSVSGSGELFF	TGTGCCAGCAGCGTTAGCGGGAGCGGGGAGCTGTTTTTT	TRBV9	TRBJ2-2	TRBD2	-
CASSYSAWRDNEQFF	TGTGCCAGCAGTTACTCGGCGTGGAGGGACAATGAGCAGTTCTTC	TRBV6-6	TRBJ2-1	-	-
CASSLIPGWETDTQYF	TGTGCCAGCAGCTTAATCCCCGGCTGGGAGACAGATACGCAGTATTTT	TRBV7-3	TRBJ2-3	-	-
CASTEPAGYEQYF	TGTGCCAGCACGGAACCAGCAGGGTACGAGCAGTACTTC	TRBV6-1	TRBJ2-7	-	-
CASSIGASGGNEQFF	TGTGCCAGTAGTATTGGGGCTAGCGGGGGGAATGAGCAGTTCTTC	TRBV19	TRBJ2-1	TRBD2	-
CASSYSGGAHRETQYF	TGTGCCAGCAGTTACTCAGGGGGGGCACATCGAGAGACCCAGTACTTC	TRBV6-5	TRBJ2-5	-	-
CASSQEGLLAGAYTDTQYF	TGTGCCAGCAGCCAAGAGGGTTTACTAGCGGGGGCTTACACAGATACGCAGTATTTT	TRBV14	TRBJ2-3	TRBD2	-
CAWTGRTDSPLHF	TGTGCCTGGACCGGACGGACTGATTCACCCCTCCACTTT	TRBV30	TRBJ1-6	-	-
CASSYLSGGAGGELFF	TGTGCCAGCAGTTACCTTAGCGGGGGGGCCGGAGGGGAGCTGTTTTTT	TRBV6-5	TRBJ2-2	TRBD2	-
CASSTTPGTSYEQYF	TGTGCCAGCAGCACAACCCCCGGTACCTCCTACGAGCAGTACTTC	TRBV11-1	TRBJ2-7	-	once
CSVAGSSYEQYF	TGCAGCGTTGCCGGGAGCTCCTACGAGCAGTACTTC	TRBV29-1	TRBJ2-7	-	-
CASSLRLWARYGYTF	TGTGCCAGCAGCTTAAGGCTGTGGGCTCGCTATGGCTACACCTTC	TRBV11-2	TRBJ1-2	-	once
CASELDSNYGYTF	TGTGCCAGCGAGTTGGACAGTAACTATGGCTACACCTTC	TRBV2	TRBJ1-2	-	-